The entry below gives a single T cell receptor (beta chain) sequence along with its context. The data originate from a study of blood T cell repertoires in COVID-19. Per the original methods: Estimates of nucleated cell counts were drawn from the amplification of reference gene primers. Clones were sequenced by immunoSEQ multiplex PCR, and TCRdb holds only the in-frame ones, with some missing. That table furnishes V, J and clone size, whereas the DNA furnished D and trimming. The sample gives about 110,000 clones, 70% to 90% of which show up once; about 2% is in the top ten. V lost 2 bases to trimming and J lost 4 bases; unmatched junction nucleotides: 4. The CDR3 is made up of 15 amino acids. CDR1 KGHSH and CDR2 LQKENI come from the germline V gene.

The chain has TRBV18 and TRBJ2-1, with 8 bases matching TRBD2. Sequences were obtained from peripheral blood. This TCR derives from a human donor in a cohort sampled during active COVID-19. The CDR3, as DNA: TGTGCCAGCTCACCAGCGGGAGGACTTTACAATGAGCAGTTCTTC. Amino acids: CASSPAGGLYNEQFF.